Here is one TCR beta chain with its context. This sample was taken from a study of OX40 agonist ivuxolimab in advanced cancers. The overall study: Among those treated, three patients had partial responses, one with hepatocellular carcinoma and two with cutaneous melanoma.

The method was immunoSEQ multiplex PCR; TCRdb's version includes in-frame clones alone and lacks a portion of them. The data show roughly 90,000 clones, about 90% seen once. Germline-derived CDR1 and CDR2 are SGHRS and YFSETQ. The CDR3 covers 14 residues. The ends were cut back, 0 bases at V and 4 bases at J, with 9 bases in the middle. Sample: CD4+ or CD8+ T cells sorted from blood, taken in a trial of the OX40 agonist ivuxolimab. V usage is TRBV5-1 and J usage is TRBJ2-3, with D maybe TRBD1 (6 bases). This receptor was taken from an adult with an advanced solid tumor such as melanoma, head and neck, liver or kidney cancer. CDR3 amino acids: CASSLGGTPDTQYF. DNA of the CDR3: TGCGCCAGCAGCTTGGGGGGGACACCAGATACGCAGTATTTT.